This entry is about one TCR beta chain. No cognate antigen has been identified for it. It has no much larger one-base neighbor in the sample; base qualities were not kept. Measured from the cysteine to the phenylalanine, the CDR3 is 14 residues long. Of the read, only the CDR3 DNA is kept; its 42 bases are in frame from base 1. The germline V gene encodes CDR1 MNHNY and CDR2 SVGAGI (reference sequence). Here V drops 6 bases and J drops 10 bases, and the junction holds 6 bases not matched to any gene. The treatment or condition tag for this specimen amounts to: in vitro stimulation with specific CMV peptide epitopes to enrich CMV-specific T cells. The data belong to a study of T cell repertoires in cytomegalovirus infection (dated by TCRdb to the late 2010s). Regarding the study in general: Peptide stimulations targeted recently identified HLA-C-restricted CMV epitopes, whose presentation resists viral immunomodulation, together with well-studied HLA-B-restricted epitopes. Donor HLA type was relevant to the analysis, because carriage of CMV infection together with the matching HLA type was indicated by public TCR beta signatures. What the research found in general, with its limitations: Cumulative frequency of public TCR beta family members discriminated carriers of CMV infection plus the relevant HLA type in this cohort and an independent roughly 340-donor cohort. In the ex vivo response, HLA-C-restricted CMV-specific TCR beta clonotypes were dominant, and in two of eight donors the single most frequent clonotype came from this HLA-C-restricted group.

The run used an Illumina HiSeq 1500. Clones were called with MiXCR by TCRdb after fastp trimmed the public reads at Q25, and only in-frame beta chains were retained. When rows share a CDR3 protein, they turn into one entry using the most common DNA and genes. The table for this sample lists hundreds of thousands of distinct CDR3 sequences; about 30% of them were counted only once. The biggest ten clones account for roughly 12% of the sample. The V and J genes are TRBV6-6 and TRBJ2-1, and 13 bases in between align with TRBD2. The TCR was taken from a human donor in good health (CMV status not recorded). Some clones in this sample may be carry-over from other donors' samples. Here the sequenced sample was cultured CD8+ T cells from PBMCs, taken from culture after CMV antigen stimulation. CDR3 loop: CASRLAGGYWEQFF. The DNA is TGTGCCAGCAGACTAGCGGGGGGGTATTGGGAGCAGTTCTTC.